Presented here are 5 T cell receptor beta chains from one specimen sequenced in a study of CD8 T cells in ankylosing spondylitis. TCRdb processed the 5' RACE reads anew with MiXCR; each CDR3 protein has one entry. The table records fewer than 500,000 distinct CDR3 sequences, approximately 20% of them present only once. No antigen has been assigned to these receptors. The study, taken as a whole, reports: Made up of under ten highly homologous variants, a TCR beta motif appeared characteristic of ankylosing spondylitis blood.

The source material was blood, either unsorted or a sorted T cell fraction (not recorded which). These receptors were collected from a male donor with ankylosing spondylitis.

There are a few counts of this clonotype. This chain connects TRBV24-1 to TRBJ2-7; 10 bases match TRBD1. Per germline, CDR1 KGHDR and CDR2 SFDVKD. The junction had 2 bases not matched to a gene; V was cut back by 5 bases and J by 5 bases. The CDR3 is 13 residues long. The CDR3 DNA reads TGTGCCACCAGTGGACAGGGGGCCCACGAGCAGTACTTC. Protein: CATSGQGAHEQYF.

This clonotype showed up many times. One junction end does not reproduce the germline sequence, and a read error may be involved. V is TRBV29-1 and J is TRBJ2-1, with D uncertain. CDR3 size: 13 residues. The germline CDR1 and CDR2 sequences are SQVTM and ANQGSEA. The CDR3 region is CSVEGPIGNEQFF. The CDR3, as DNA: TGCAGCGTGGAAGGGCCTATCGGCAATGAGCAGTTCTTC.

The chain recombines TRBV7-2 with TRBJ2-3; 9 bases are shared with TRBD2. The trim removed 6 bases at V and 4 bases at J, leaving 5 bases unmatched. CDR1 SGHTA and CDR2 FQGNSA come from the germline V gene. This CDR3 region has 14 residues. The CDR3 DNA reads as TGTGCCAGCAGGTCAGCGGGAGGCCCAGATACGCAGTATTTT. Amino acid sequence: CASRSAGGPDTQYF.

This sequence joins TRBV10-3 and TRBJ2-5; D might be TRBD2 (6 bases). From germline, CDR1 is ENHRY and CDR2 SYGVKD. The CDR3 contains 16 residues. V lost 2 bases and J lost 5, with 18 bases in between. CDR3 sequence reads: CAISEGLGGYQETQYF. Written as DNA, the CDR3 is TGTGCCATCAGTGAGGGCCTTGGGGGGTATCAGGAGACCCAGTACTTC.

The chain links TRBV18 to TRBJ2-1; D not certain. V was cut by 2 bases and J by 4 bases, with 6 bases left in between. CDR1 KGHSH and CDR2 LQKENI come from the germline V gene. The CDR3 length is 13 residues. This CDR3 reads CASSPSQYNEQFF. The CDR3 DNA is TGTGCCAGCTCACCAAGTCAGTACAATGAGCAGTTCTTC.